The T cell receptor (beta chain) described here comes from a study of blood T cells in healthy people across ages. Peripheral blood samples of 9 to 10 milliliters were drawn from each donor. Each sample gave at least 7 million isolated PBMCs. Comment on this clonotype: Its antigen remains unknown.

Germline V lookup: CDR1 SGHVS, CDR2 FNYEAQ. This CDR3 contains 16 residues. The J segment lost 0 bases and the V segment lost 2 bases, leaving 3 bases of the junction unmatched. Study results and limitations: Measured against age, TCR beta diversity per million T cells decreased in a roughly linear manner.

Combining a sample-barcoded 5' primer with a J-beta primer mix, a second PCR ran for 7 to 11 cycles. There were at least 3 million CDR3-containing paired-end reads obtained from each sample. TCRdb analysed the 5' RACE reads with MiXCR anew, one entry per CDR3 protein. Of some 900,000 distinct CDR3 sequences in the sample, roughly 50% were seen once. The clonotype was recovered from a man between 25 and 39 years old in good health. This chain links TRBV7-6 with TRBJ2-2; TRBD2 aligns across 7 bases. The specimen sequenced was blood. CDR3 protein: CASSLSAGTNTGELFF. In DNA, the CDR3 is TGTGCCAGCAGCTTATCAGCGGGGACGAACACCGGGGAGCTGTTTTTT.